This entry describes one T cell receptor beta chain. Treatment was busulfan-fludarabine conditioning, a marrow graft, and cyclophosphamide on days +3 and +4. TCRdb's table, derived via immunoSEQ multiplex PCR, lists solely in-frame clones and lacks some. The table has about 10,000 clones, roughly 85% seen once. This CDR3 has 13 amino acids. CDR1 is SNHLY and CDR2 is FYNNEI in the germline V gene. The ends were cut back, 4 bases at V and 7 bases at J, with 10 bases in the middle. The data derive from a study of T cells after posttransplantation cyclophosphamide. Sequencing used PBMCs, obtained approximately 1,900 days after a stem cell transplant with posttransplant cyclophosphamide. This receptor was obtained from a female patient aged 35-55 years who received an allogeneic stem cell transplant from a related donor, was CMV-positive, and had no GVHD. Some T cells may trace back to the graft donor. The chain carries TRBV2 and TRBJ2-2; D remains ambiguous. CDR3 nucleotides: TGTGCCAGCAGTGCCTTGGTCGGCGGGGAGCTGTTTTTT. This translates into CASSALVGGELFF.